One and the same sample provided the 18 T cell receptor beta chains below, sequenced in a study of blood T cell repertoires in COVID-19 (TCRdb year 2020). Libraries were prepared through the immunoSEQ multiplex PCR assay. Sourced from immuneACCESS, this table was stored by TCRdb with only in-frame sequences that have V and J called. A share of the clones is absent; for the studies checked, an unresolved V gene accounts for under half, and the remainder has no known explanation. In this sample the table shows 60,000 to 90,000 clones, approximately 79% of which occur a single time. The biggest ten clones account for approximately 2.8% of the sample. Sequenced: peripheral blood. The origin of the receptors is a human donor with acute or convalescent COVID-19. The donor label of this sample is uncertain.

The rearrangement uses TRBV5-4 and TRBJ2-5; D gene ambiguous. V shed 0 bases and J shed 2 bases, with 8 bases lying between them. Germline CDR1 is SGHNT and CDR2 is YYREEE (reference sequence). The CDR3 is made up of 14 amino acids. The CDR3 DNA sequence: TGTGCCAGCAGCTTGGTTGGCAGACAAGAGACCCAGTACTTC. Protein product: CASSLVGRQETQYF.

The CDR3 DNA follows: TGTGCCAGCAGACCCGGGTATGGTGAAGCTTTCTTT. It specifies CASRPGYGEAFF. This rearrangement joins TRBV3-1 (or the pseudogene TRBV3-2) to TRBJ1-1, with unresolved D. Trimming took off 6 bases at V and 7 bases at J, with 12 bases between the two ends. This CDR3 is built from 12 residues. Germline CDR1 is LGHDT and CDR2 is YNNKEL (reference sequence).

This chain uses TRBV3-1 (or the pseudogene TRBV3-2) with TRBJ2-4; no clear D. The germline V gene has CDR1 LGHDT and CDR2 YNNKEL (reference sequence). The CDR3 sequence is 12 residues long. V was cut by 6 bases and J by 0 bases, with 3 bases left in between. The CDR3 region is CASSRAKNIQYF. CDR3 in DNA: TGTGCCAGCAGTCGAGCCAAAAACATTCAGTACTTC.

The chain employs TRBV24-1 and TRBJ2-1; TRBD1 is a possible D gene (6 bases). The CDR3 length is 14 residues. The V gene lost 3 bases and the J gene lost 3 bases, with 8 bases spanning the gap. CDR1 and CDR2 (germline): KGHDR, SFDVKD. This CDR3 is CATSDAGVYNEQFF. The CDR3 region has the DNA TGTGCCACCAGTGATGCAGGGGTCTACAATGAGCAGTTCTTC.

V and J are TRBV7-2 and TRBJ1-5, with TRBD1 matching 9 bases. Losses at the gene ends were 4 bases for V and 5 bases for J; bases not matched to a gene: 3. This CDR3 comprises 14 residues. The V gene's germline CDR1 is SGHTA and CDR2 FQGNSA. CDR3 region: CASSSRTGDQPQHF. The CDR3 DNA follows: TGTGCCAGCAGCTCACGGACAGGGGATCAGCCCCAGCATTTT.

The CDR3, as DNA: TGTGCCAGCAGCGGCAGAATCACTGAAGCTTTCTTT. Its translation is CASSGRITEAFF. The V and J genes are TRBV7-2 and TRBJ1-1; D unclear. From germline, CDR1 is SGHTA and CDR2 FQGNSA. This CDR3 region has 12 residues. The ends were cut back, 5 bases at V and 4 bases at J, with 8 bases in the middle.

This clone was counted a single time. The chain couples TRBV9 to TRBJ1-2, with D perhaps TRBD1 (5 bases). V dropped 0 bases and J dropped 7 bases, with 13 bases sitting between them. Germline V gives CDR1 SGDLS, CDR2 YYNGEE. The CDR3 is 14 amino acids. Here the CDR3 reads CASSVGARVGGYTF. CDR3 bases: TGTGCCAGCAGCGTAGGAGCCAGGGTGGGTGGCTACACCTTC.

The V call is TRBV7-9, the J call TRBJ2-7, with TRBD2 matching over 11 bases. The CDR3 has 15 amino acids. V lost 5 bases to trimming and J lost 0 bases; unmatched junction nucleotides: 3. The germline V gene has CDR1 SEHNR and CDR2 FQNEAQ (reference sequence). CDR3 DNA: TGTGCCAGCAGCCTTACTAGCGGGAGCTCCTACGAGCAGTACTTC. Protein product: CASSLTSGSSYEQYF.

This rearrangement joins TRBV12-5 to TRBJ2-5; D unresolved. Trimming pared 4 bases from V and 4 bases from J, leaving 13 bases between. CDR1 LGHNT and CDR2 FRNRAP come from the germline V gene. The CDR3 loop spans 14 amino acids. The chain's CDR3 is CASGSPGFPETQYF. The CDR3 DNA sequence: TGTGCTAGTGGTTCCCCAGGCTTTCCAGAGACCCAGTACTTC.

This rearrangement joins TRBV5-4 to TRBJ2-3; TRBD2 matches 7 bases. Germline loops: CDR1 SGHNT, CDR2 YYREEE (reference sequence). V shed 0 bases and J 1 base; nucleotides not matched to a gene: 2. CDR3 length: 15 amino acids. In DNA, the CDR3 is TGTGCCAGCAGCTTGGCCCTAGCGGGCACAGATACGCAGTATTTT. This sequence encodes CASSLALAGTDTQYF.

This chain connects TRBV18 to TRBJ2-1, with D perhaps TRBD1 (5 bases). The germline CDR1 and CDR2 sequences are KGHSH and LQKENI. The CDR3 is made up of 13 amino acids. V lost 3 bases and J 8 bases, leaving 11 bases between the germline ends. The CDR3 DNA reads TGTGCCAGCTCACCTAGAGACAGAGATGAGCAGTTCTTC. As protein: CASSPRDRDEQFF.

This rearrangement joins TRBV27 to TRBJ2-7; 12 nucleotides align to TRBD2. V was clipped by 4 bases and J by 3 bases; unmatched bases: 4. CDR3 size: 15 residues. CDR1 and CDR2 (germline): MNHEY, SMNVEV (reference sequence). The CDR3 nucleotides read TGTGCCAGCAGTTGGGGACTAGCGGGTATCTACGAGCAGTACTTC. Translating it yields CASSWGLAGIYEQYF.

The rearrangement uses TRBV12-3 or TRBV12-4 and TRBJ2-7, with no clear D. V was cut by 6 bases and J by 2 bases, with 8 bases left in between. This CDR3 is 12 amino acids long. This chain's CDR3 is CASSHTTYEQYF. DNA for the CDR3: TGTGCCAGCAGCCACACTACCTACGAGCAGTACTTC.

The DNA for the CDR3 is TGTGCCAGCAGTGAGGGCCCGTCCCACACCTTC. Protein product: CASSEGPSHTF. The rearrangement uses TRBV6-1 and TRBJ1-2, with unresolved D. Deletions cut 3 bases from V and 12 bases from J, with 11 bases between. Looked up from germline, CDR1 is MNHNS and CDR2 is SASEGT. The CDR3 loop spans 11 amino acids.

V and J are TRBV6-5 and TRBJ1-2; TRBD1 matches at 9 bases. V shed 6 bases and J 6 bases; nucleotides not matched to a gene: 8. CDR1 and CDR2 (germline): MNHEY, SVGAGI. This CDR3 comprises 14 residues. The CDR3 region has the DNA TGTGCCAGCAGGATGACACAGGGGGCCCATGGCTACACCTTC. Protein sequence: CASRMTQGAHGYTF.

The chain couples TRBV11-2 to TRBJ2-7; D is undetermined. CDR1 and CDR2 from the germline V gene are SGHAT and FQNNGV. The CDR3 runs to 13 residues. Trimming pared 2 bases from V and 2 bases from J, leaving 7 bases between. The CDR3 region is CASSLRATYEQYV. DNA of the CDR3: TGTGCCAGCAGCTTACGAGCGACCTACGAGCAGTACGTC.

This CDR3 reads CASSSYTERNNEQFF. CDR3 nucleotides: TGTGCCAGCAGTTCCTATACCGAGAGGAACAATGAGCAGTTCTTC. The rearrangement joins TRBV28 to TRBJ2-1; no reliable D call. V was clipped by 4 bases and J by 5 bases, with 15 bases between them. The germline CDR1 and CDR2 sequences are MDHEN and SYDVKM. This CDR3 has 15 residues.

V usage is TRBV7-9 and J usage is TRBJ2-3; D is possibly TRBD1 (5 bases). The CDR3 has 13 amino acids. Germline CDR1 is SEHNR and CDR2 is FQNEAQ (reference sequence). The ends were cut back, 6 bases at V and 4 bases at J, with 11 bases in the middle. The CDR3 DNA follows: TGTGCCAGCAGTCCAGGGTTTTCAGATACGCAGTATTTT. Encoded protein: CASSPGFSDTQYF.